What follows are 27 T cell receptor beta chains derived from one specimen sequenced in a study of T cell changes during pregnancy in multiple sclerosis. Assay used: immunoSEQ multiplex PCR; TCRdb lists only in-frame clones, some missing. The repertoire holds approximately 57,000 clones, with 92% as singletons. Specimen: CD4+ T cells from peripheral blood mononuclear cells, collected in the second trimester of pregnancy. These TCRs come from a female donor with multiple sclerosis, enrolled in a pregnancy study.

The chain joins TRBV18 to TRBJ2-1, with D tentatively TRBD1 (6 bases). The V and J ends lost 3 bases and 7 bases respectively, with 16 bases between them. The CDR3 extends over 15 amino acids. CDR1 is KGHSH, CDR2 LQKENI, per germline. The DNA of the CDR3 is TGTGCCAGCTCACCCCAACAGGGTTTGGGGAATGAGCAGTTCTTC. Its translation: CASSPQQGLGNEQFF. The full variable domain, with the rest looked up from reference TRBV18 and TRBJ2-1, is NAGVMQNPRHLVRRRGQEARLRCSPMKGHSHVYWYRQLPEEGLKFMVYLQKENIIDESGMPKERFSAEFPKEGPSILRIQQVVRGDSAAYFCASSPQQGLGNEQFFGPGTRLTVL.

CDR3: CASRKQGLNTGELFF. DNA of the CDR3: TGTGCCAGCAGAAAACAGGGTTTGAACACCGGGGAGCTGTTTTTT. This chain uses TRBV19 with TRBJ2-2, with a possible D match to TRBD1 (6 bases). The CDR3 sequence is 15 residues long. With 9 bases removed from V and 1 base from J, the gap between germline ends came to 15 bases. Germline loops: CDR1 LNHDA, CDR2 SQIVND (reference sequence).

The genes are TRBV28 and TRBJ2-5; 10 bases are a match to TRBD1. Trimming at V came to 5 bases and at J to 4 bases, leaving 10 bases not matched to a gene. The CDR3 covers 16 residues. Germline CDR1 reads MDHEN; CDR2 reads SYDVKM. Here the CDR3 DNA reads TGTGCCAGCAGTGCAACCGGGACAGGGGCAGGAGAGACCCAGTACTTC. Translation: CASSATGTGAGETQYF.

This clone has a handful of counts. The rearrangement uses TRBV30 and TRBJ2-2; no firm D call. The length of the CDR3 is 12 residues. Germline lookup yields CDR1 GTSNPN and CDR2 SVGIG (reference sequence). V gave up 0 bases and J gave up 8 bases, with 7 bases separating them. CDR3: CAWSVRLGELFF. CDR3 coding DNA: TGTGCCTGGAGTGTGAGACTTGGGGAGCTGTTTTTT.

The chain has TRBV7-2 and TRBJ1-5; D gene uncertain. Looked up from germline, CDR1 is SGHTA and CDR2 is FQGNSA. The CDR3 is 15 amino acids. V was trimmed by 2 bases and J by 0 bases, leaving 8 bases between them. CDR3 loop: CASSLMHNSNQPQHF. CDR3 bases: TGTGCCAGCAGCTTAATGCACAATAGCAATCAGCCCCAGCATTTT.

V gene TRBV9 combines with J gene TRBJ2-5; 9 bases are a match to TRBD2. Germline CDR1 and CDR2: SGDLS and YYNGEE. The CDR3 spans 16 residues. Trimming took 4 bases from V and 4 from J; bases not matched to a gene: 11. DNA for the CDR3: TGTGCCAGCAGCCCCCGGACTAGCGCAGGGTCAGAGACCCAGTACTTC. This gives the protein CASSPRTSAGSETQYF.

This clone was seen a single time. This sequence joins TRBV29-1 and TRBJ2-3, with D possibly matching TRBD1 (5 bases). This CDR3 has 14 residues. Per germline, CDR1 SQVTM and CDR2 ANQGSEA. V lost 4 bases and J 0 bases, leaving 11 bases between the germline ends. For the CDR3, the DNA is TGCAGCGTTGTAGGGGAAACTAGCACAGATACGCAGTATTTT. This translates into CSVVGETSTDTQYF.

The genes are TRBV5-3 and TRBJ2-7; no definite D call. TRBV5-3 is an ORF, with its function uncertain. The CDR3 totals 14 residues. The V gene lost 0 bases and the J gene lost 6 bases, with 13 bases spanning the gap. CDR3 coding DNA: TGTGCCAGAAGCTTGGGTGGAGTGACCTGCGAGCAGTACTTC. Its translation is CARSLGGVTCEQYF.

The count of this clone is one. DNA of the CDR3: TGTGCCAGCAGCCGCGGACAGGGCCGAAACACCATATATTTT. This sequence encodes CASSRGQGRNTIYF. The rearrangement links TRBV5-4 to TRBJ1-3, with 8 bases lining up with TRBD1. CDR1 SGHNT and CDR2 YYREEE come from the germline V gene (reference sequence). V shed 4 bases, J shed 5 bases, and the junction held 5 bases outside the gene matches. The CDR3 consists of 14 residues.

This sequence joins TRBV11-3 and TRBJ2-1; perhaps TRBD2 as D (6 bases). This CDR3 is 14 amino acids long. Trimming stripped 1 base from V and 3 bases from J, with 7 bases between. Per germline, CDR1 SGHNT and CDR2 YENEEA. In nucleotides, the CDR3 is TGTGCCAGCAGCTTAGGGACTAACTACAATGAGCAGTTCTTC. Its translation: CASSLGTNYNEQFF.

J is TRBJ1-1 and V is TRBV9, with a possible D match to TRBD1 (5 bases). This CDR3 has 14 residues. Germline V gives CDR1 SGDLS, CDR2 YYNGEE. The germline V and J ends were trimmed by 1 base and 4 bases, with 11 bases remaining between them. The CDR3 reads CASSVLGRGTEAFF. For the CDR3, the DNA is TGTGCCAGCAGCGTACTGGGGCGCGGCACTGAAGCTTTCTTT.

The DNA of the CDR3 is TGCGCCAGCAGCTTACAGGGGACTACTGAAGCTTTCTTT. Its protein product is CASSLQGTTEAFF. The chain has TRBV5-1 and TRBJ1-1, with 7 positions matching TRBD1. J was trimmed by 5 bases and V by 2 bases; bases with no gene match: 3. Germline values: CDR1 SGHRS, CDR2 YFSETQ. The CDR3 loop spans 13 amino acids.

The chain uses TRBV2 and TRBJ1-1; D perhaps matches TRBD1 (6 bases). The CDR3 is made up of 13 amino acids. Per the germline V gene, CDR1 is SNHLY and CDR2 is FYNNEI. The V and J ends lost 5 bases and 5 bases respectively, with 12 bases between them. The CDR3 loop is CASSRGRETEAFF. For the CDR3, the DNA is TGTGCCAGCAGTCGGGGGCGGGAGACTGAAGCTTTCTTT.

The chain has TRBV2 and TRBJ1-4; D is ambiguous. The CDR3 consists of 15 residues. Germline CDR1 SNHLY, CDR2 FYNNEI. V gave up 3 bases and J gave up 2 bases, with 10 bases separating them. The chain's CDR3 is CASSDVGGTNEKLFF. The CDR3 bases are TGTGCCAGCAGTGATGTCGGCGGTACTAATGAAAAACTGTTTTTT.

This clone was recorded once. The chain links TRBV29-1 to TRBJ1-2, with D perhaps matching TRBD1 (5 bases). Germline V CDR1 and CDR2: SQVTM, ANQGSEA. V was trimmed by 1 base and J by 5 bases, leaving 8 bases between them. The CDR3 has 12 residues. The CDR3 here is CSVEAGEYGYTF. The CDR3 nucleotides are TGCAGCGTTGAAGCGGGGGAATATGGCTACACCTTC. The complete variable domain, with remaining parts taken from reference TRBV29-1 and TRBJ1-2, reads SAVISQKPSRDICQRGTSLTIQCQVDSQVTMMFWYRQQPGQSLTLIATANQGSEATYESGFVIDKFPISRPNLTFSTLTVSNMSPEDSSIYLCSVEAGEYGYTFGSGTRLTVV.

V is TRBV5-1 and J is TRBJ2-6; TRBD1 matches at 8 bases. Looked up from germline, CDR1 is SGHRS and CDR2 is YFSETQ. The V and J ends lost 4 bases and 2 bases, in that order; junction bases with no gene match: 2. This CDR3 region has 15 residues. CDR3 amino acids: CASSQTGAGANVLTF. CDR3 DNA sequence: TGCGCCAGCAGCCAGACAGGGGCTGGGGCCAACGTCCTGACTTTC.

The chain employs TRBV4-1 and TRBJ2-3; 7 bases fit TRBD2. CDR3 length equals 17 residues. Germline assignment: CDR1 MGHRA and CDR2 YSYEKL. Trimming cost V 2 bases and J 2 bases; bases outside gene matches: 10. The CDR3 is CASSQRGLAAHTDTQYF. The CDR3 nucleotides are TGCGCCAGCAGCCAAAGAGGCCTAGCGGCCCACACAGATACGCAGTATTTT.

The chain is built from TRBV9 and TRBJ2-1; 11 bases map to TRBD2. J was trimmed by 6 bases and V by 0 bases; bases with no gene match: 5. Germline loops: CDR1 SGDLS, CDR2 YYNGEE. The CDR3 has 16 amino acids. The CDR3 region has the DNA TGTGCCAGCAGCGTAGTAGCGGGAGGGAGGGGCAATGAGCAGTTCTTC. This codes for CASSVVAGGRGNEQFF.

J is TRBJ2-3 and V is TRBV5-1, with 9 bases matching TRBD1. After removal of 4 bases from V and 3 bases from J, the junction contained 6 bases not matched to a gene. This CDR3 has 15 amino acids. Germline lookup yields CDR1 SGHRS and CDR2 YFSETQ. The CDR3 protein is CASSASGTGTDTQYF. Here the CDR3 DNA reads TGCGCCAGCAGCGCTTCCGGGACAGGGACAGATACGCAGTATTTT.

The gene calls are TRBV28 and TRBJ2-1; 11 bases are a match to TRBD2. Trimming removed 6 bases from V and 2 bases from J; junction bases left unmatched: 3. The CDR3 has 15 residues. Germline CDR1 reads MDHEN; CDR2 reads SYDVKM. CDR3 in amino acids: CASRIAGGPYNEQFF. For the CDR3, the DNA is TGTGCCAGCAGGATAGCGGGAGGGCCCTACAATGAGCAGTTCTTC.

The chain recombines TRBV6-6 with TRBJ2-5, with D perhaps TRBD2 (6 bases). This CDR3 contains 14 residues. The V gene lost 5 bases and the J gene lost 9 bases, with 19 bases spanning the gap. CDR1 and CDR2 (germline): MNHNY, SVGAGI (reference sequence). The CDR3 sequence is CASSPGGAQAPQYF. In DNA, the CDR3 is TGTGCCAGCAGTCCCGGCGGGGCCCAGGCGCCCCAGTACTTC.

Written as DNA, the CDR3 is TGTGCCAGCAGCTTAGCTCTACCGGGAGAGCAGTACTTC. This encodes CASSLALPGEQYF. J is TRBJ2-7 and V is TRBV7-2; TRBD2 might be the D (5 bases). V was cut by 0 bases and J by 7 bases, with 10 bases left in between. This CDR3 contains 13 residues. The germline V gene has CDR1 SGHTA and CDR2 FQGNSA.

This chain joins TRBV5-1 and TRBJ2-5; perhaps TRBD1 as D (6 bases). The CDR3 has 13 residues. Germline V CDR1 and CDR2: SGHRS, YFSETQ. Trimming left V 1 base short and J 5 bases short, with 9 bases between. CDR3 coding DNA: TGCGCCAGCAGCTTGAGGGGGTATGAGACCCAGTACTTC. Translation: CASSLRGYETQYF.

V usage is TRBV28 and J usage is TRBJ2-3; D gene ambiguous. CDR3 length: 12 residues. V lost 5 bases, J lost 4 bases, and 7 bases lay in between. The germline gives CDR1 MDHEN, CDR2 SYDVKM. The CDR3 DNA reads TGTGCCAGCAGTACCCGGGCAGATACGCAGTATTTT. It yields the protein CASSTRADTQYF. The full variable domain, in which reference TRBV28 and TRBJ2-3 provide the parts outside the CDR3, is DVKVTQSSRYLVKRTGEKVFLECVQDMDHENMFWYRQDPGLGLRLIYFSYDVKMKEKGDIPEGYSVSREKKERFSLILESASTNQTSMYLCASSTRADTQYFGPGTRLTVL.

The chain employs TRBV7-9 and TRBJ2-3; 7 positions agree with TRBD2. With V trimmed by 5 bases and J by 2 bases, 7 bases remained unmatched. Germline CDR1 is SEHNR and CDR2 is FQNEAQ (reference sequence). This CDR3 region has 15 residues. CDR3 sequence reads: CASSRGLADTDTQYF. The CDR3 nucleotides are TGTGCCAGCAGCCGTGGCCTAGCGGACACAGATACGCAGTATTTT. Using reference TRBV7-9 and TRBJ2-3 for the parts outside the CDR3, the full variable domain is DTGVSQNPRHKITKRGQNVTFRCDPISEHNRLYWYRQTLGQGPEFLTYFQNEAQLEKSRLLSDRFSAERPKGSFSTLEIQRTEQGDSAMYLCASSRGLADTDTQYFGPGTRLTVL.

The V and J genes are TRBV7-9 and TRBJ1-3; a weak D match, TRBD1 (6 bases). Germline-derived CDR1 and CDR2 are SEHNR and FQNEAQ (reference sequence). V was shortened by 5 bases and J by 3 bases, with 20 bases between the two germline ends. The CDR3 spans 17 residues. This CDR3 reads CASSHLKSTGIGNTIYF. For the CDR3, the DNA is TGTGCCAGCAGCCATCTGAAATCCACAGGGATTGGAAACACCATATATTTT.

The chain has TRBV27 and TRBJ2-3; 7 bases are a match to TRBD1. The V gene's germline CDR1 is MNHEY and CDR2 SMNVEV (reference sequence). V was pared by 8 bases and J by 1 base, with 9 bases of the junction left unmatched. This CDR3 is 15 amino acids long. The CDR3 loop reads CASADRAFRTDTQYF. CDR3 bases: TGTGCCAGCGCTGACAGGGCCTTTCGCACAGATACGCAGTATTTT.